A selection of T cell receptor beta chains follows, all from one sample in a study of blood T cell repertoires in COVID-19. Clones were read by immunoSEQ multiplex PCR, and TCRdb kept only the in-frame ones, dropping some. The table shows a few hundred thousand clones, with around 91% occurring only once. Sequenced: PBMCs or T cells enriched from blood (not recorded which). All receptors derive from a woman in her late teens or twenties in a cohort exposed to, infected with or recovered from COVID-19 (not recorded which). Both conserved end residues are part of each CDR3. D genes are given only for firm matches. Not every row has a clone size; where given, it reads once, few, many or a size class.

j_call,v_call,clone_size,d_call,cdr3_aa,cdr3_nt
TRBJ2-2,TRBV7-3,-,-,CASSSTGTMNTGELFF,TGTGCCAGCAGCTCCACCGGGACAATGAACACCGGGGAGCTGTTTTTT
TRBJ1-1,TRBV28,-,-,CASSLYSVYTEAFF,TGTGCCAGCAGTTTATATTCCGTGTACACTGAAGCTTTCTTT
TRBJ1-2,TRBV6-5,-,-,CASSYEGLGYGYTF,TGTGCCAGCAGTTACGAGGGACTGGGCTATGGCTACACCTTC
TRBJ2-3,TRBV14,-,TRBD2,CASSLSGGRGDTQYF,TGTGCCAGCAGCCTTAGCGGGGGCAGAGGGGATACGCAGTATTTT
TRBJ2-7,TRBV3-1/TRBV3-2,-,TRBD1,CASSQVAGGALTFYEQYF,TGTGCCAGCAGCCAAGTTGCAGGGGGTGCCTTAACCTTTTACGAGCAGTACTTC
TRBJ2-3,TRBV19,-,-,CASSIVATDTQYF,TGTGCCAGTAGTATAGTGGCTACAGATACGCAGTATTTT
TRBJ1-4,TRBV30,-,-,CAWSTGGGEKLFF,TGTGCCTGGAGTACTGGGGGAGGTGAAAAACTGTTTTTT
TRBJ1-5,TRBV19,-,-,CASGEKTEPQHF,TGTGCCAGCGGGGAGAAAACGGAGCCCCAGCATTTT
TRBJ1-2,TRBV27,few,TRBD1,CASSLSPTGVDGYTF,TGTGCCAGCAGTTTATCCCCGACAGGGGTCGATGGCTACACCTTC
TRBJ1-5,TRBV29-1,-,TRBD1,CSAQTGGGQPQHF,TGCAGCGCTCAGACAGGGGGCGGTCAGCCCCAGCATTTT
TRBJ2-7,TRBV5-5,-,-,CASSLDFYEQYF,TGTGCCAGCAGCTTGGACTTCTACGAGCAGTACTTC
TRBJ1-2,TRBV11-3,-,TRBD1,CARSGTVVGYTF,TGTGCCAGGAGCGGGACAGTCGTTGGCTACACCTTC
TRBJ2-2,TRBV5-1,-,-,CASSVGPGESGELFF,TGCGCCAGCAGCGTGGGGCCGGGGGAATCCGGGGAGCTGTTTTTT
TRBJ1-2,TRBV28,-,-,CASSLDSYGYTF,TGTGCCAGCAGTCTGGACAGCTATGGCTACACCTTC
TRBJ2-7,TRBV12-3/TRBV12-4,few,-,CASSTTGYEQYF,TGTGCCAGCAGTACTACAGGGTACGAGCAGTACTTC
TRBJ2-5,TRBV18,-,-,CASSPTGNGETQYF,TGTGCCAGCTCACCCACCGGGAATGGAGAGACCCAGTACTTC
TRBJ1-2,TRBV5-1,once,-,CASHSHRRPYGYTF,TGCGCCAGCCATTCCCACAGGCGTCCCTATGGCTACACCTTC